One sample yielded the 32 T cell receptor beta chains listed below, sequenced in a study of blood T cell repertoires in COVID-19. This table comes from immunoSEQ multiplex PCR, and its TCRdb copy is limited to in-frame clones, with some not included. The sample lists 85,000 to 100,000 clones, 70% to 90% occurring once. Sequenced material: peripheral blood. Source of these receptors: a man between 50 and 59 years old with active or convalescent COVID-19.

The rearrangement uses TRBV3-1 (or the pseudogene TRBV3-2) and TRBJ2-1, with TRBD2 matching 10 bases. This CDR3 has 15 amino acids. The germline CDR1 and CDR2 sequences are LGHDT and YNNKEL (reference sequence). Trimming removed 4 bases from V and 6 bases from J; junction bases left unmatched: 6. CDR3 nucleotides: TGTGCCAGCAGCCGTGGACTAGCGGTAAGCAATGAGCAGTTCTTC. As protein: CASSRGLAVSNEQFF.

The chain links TRBV5-1 to TRBJ2-7; 7 nucleotides match TRBD1. This CDR3 contains 14 residues. The germline gives CDR1 SGHRS, CDR2 YFSETQ. The J segment lost 2 bases and the V segment lost 4 bases, leaving 6 bases of the junction unmatched. The CDR3 reads CASSATGTAYEQYF. DNA of the CDR3: TGCGCCAGCAGCGCGACCGGGACAGCCTACGAGCAGTACTTC.

This sequence joins TRBV10-2 and TRBJ1-4, with TRBD1 as a possible D gene (5 bases). This CDR3 comprises 15 residues. V gave up 0 bases and J gave up 4 bases, with 9 bases separating them. The V gene's germline CDR1 is WSHSY and CDR2 SAAADI. CDR3 protein: CASSESEGDNEKLFF. For the CDR3, the DNA is TGCGCCAGCAGTGAGTCTGAAGGGGATAATGAAAAACTGTTTTTT.

V usage is TRBV5-1 and J usage is TRBJ2-7, with TRBD1 as a possible D gene (5 bases). Trimming removed 5 bases from V and 5 bases from J, with 17 bases in between. The CDR3 runs 14 residues. Germline CDR1 reads SGHRS; CDR2 reads YFSETQ. The CDR3 region is CASSLPHQGNEQYF. The CDR3 nucleotides are TGCGCCAGCAGTCTTCCACACCAGGGAAACGAGCAGTACTTC.

V gene TRBV28 combines with J gene TRBJ1-4, with 7 bases that match TRBD1. CDR1 and CDR2 from the germline V gene are MDHEN and SYDVKM. This CDR3 comprises 17 residues. V lost 2 bases to trimming and J lost 0 bases; unmatched junction nucleotides: 6. CDR3 in amino acids: CASSLLRTGATNEKLFF. Here the CDR3 DNA reads TGTGCCAGCAGTTTACTCCGGACAGGCGCAACTAATGAAAAACTGTTTTTT.

The rearrangement uses TRBV28 and TRBJ1-1, with a tentative D call TRBD1 (5 bases). V was clipped by 7 bases and J by 8 bases, with 11 bases between them. Per the germline V gene, CDR1 is MDHEN and CDR2 is SYDVKM. The CDR3 is 11 residues long. The CDR3 here is CASISGGEAFF. The CDR3, as DNA: TGTGCCAGCATATCGGGGGGAGAAGCTTTCTTT.

V is TRBV6-5 and J is TRBJ1-2, with D possibly matching TRBD1 (5 bases). Looked up from germline, CDR1 is MNHEY and CDR2 is SVGAGI. Trimming pared 7 bases from V and 3 bases from J, leaving 15 bases between. The CDR3 has 14 residues. The CDR3 region is CASTLGASDYGYTF. DNA of the CDR3: TGTGCCAGCACCCTAGGGGCGAGTGACTATGGCTACACCTTC.

The chain recombines TRBV28 with TRBJ2-2, with 7 positions matching TRBD2. The CDR3 is 16 amino acids. Per the germline V gene, CDR1 is MDHEN and CDR2 is SYDVKM. The V and J ends lost 7 bases and 2 bases, in that order; junction bases with no gene match: 10. The CDR3 sequence: CASNKMGGSNTGELFF. CDR3 nucleotide sequence: TGTGCCAGCAATAAAATGGGCGGGAGTAACACCGGGGAGCTGTTTTTT.

The chain links TRBV6-4 to TRBJ2-1; weak D call: TRBD2 (6 bases). The CDR3 sequence is 17 residues long. Trimming removed 0 bases from V and 7 bases from J, with 19 bases in between. Germline CDR1 is MRHNA and CDR2 is SNTAGT. CDR3 DNA sequence: TGTGCCAGCAGTGACTCTCGACACGGGAGTGGTAAGAATGAGCAGTTCTTC. It translates to CASSDSRHGSGKNEQFF.

The V and J genes are TRBV5-6 and TRBJ2-1, with TRBD2 identical over 10 bases. From germline, CDR1 is SGHDT and CDR2 YYEEEE. The trim removed 1 base at V and 4 bases at J, leaving 2 bases unmatched. This CDR3 is 15 amino acids long. The CDR3 loop is CASSLTSGEYNEQFF. The CDR3 coding sequence is TGTGCCAGCAGCTTGACTAGCGGGGAATACAATGAGCAGTTCTTC.

The genes are TRBV5-4 and TRBJ2-7, with D possibly being TRBD1 (5 bases). Trimming took off 4 bases at V and 3 bases at J, with 8 bases between the two ends. CDR1 is SGHNT and CDR2 is YYREEE in the germline V gene (reference sequence). The CDR3 contains 12 residues. The CDR3 protein is CASSRGNYEQYF. The CDR3 region has the DNA TGTGCCAGCAGCAGGGGCAACTACGAGCAGTACTTC.

The chain links TRBV4-1 to TRBJ1-1, with TRBD1 matching over 8 bases. Trimming cost V 1 base and J 7 bases; bases outside gene matches: 5. CDR1 MGHRA and CDR2 YSYEKL come from the germline V gene. The CDR3 extends over 14 amino acids. The CDR3 nucleotides read TGCGCCAGCAGCCAAGGGCAGGGGGCGCGTGAAGCTTTCTTT. It encodes CASSQGQGAREAFF.

The chain has TRBV29-1 and TRBJ2-7, with TRBD1 as a possible D gene (5 bases). The CDR3 covers 13 residues. V was clipped by 4 bases and J by 5 bases, with 15 bases between them. Germline CDR1 reads SQVTM; CDR2 reads ANQGSEA. The CDR3, as DNA: TGCAGCGTTGGCCACAGGTTAAAAGACGAGCAGTACTTC. This sequence encodes CSVGHRLKDEQYF.

The chain has TRBV24-1 and TRBJ2-3; D possibly corresponds to TRBD2 (7 bases). There are 15 residues in the CDR3. V lost 4 bases and J lost 3, with 13 bases in between. Germline CDR1 and CDR2: KGHDR and SFDVKD. The CDR3, as DNA: TGTGCCACCAGTGAAGGGGGGGCCTGGACAGATACGCAGTATTTT. It yields the protein CATSEGGAWTDTQYF.

This chain joins TRBV9 and TRBJ2-3, with 7 nucleotides matching TRBD2. CDR1 and CDR2 from the germline V gene are SGDLS and YYNGEE. Germline trimming cut 2 bases from V and 4 bases from J; bases unmatched to any gene: 10. The CDR3 covers 16 residues. CDR3 DNA sequence: TGTGCCAGCAGCGTGGGGGTAACTAGCGCTCCAGATACGCAGTATTTT. This translates into CASSVGVTSAPDTQYF.

CDR3 nucleotide sequence: TGCGCCAGCAGCTTGGAAGGACTAGCGGGAGGTGGCTTGAATGATGAGCAGTTCTTC. It specifies CASSLEGLAGGGLNDEQFF. This chain connects TRBV5-1 to TRBJ2-1, with TRBD2 matching 14 bases. The CDR3 consists of 19 residues. V lost 0 bases to trimming and J lost 8 bases; unmatched junction nucleotides: 13. Looked up from germline, CDR1 is SGHRS and CDR2 is YFSETQ.

The V call is TRBV5-1, the J call TRBJ2-7; 9 bases align to TRBD1. With V trimmed by 0 bases and J by 0 bases, 16 bases remained unmatched. This CDR3 is 20 amino acids long. Germline values: CDR1 SGHRS, CDR2 YFSETQ. The CDR3 reads CASSLAGDMVGQGTSYEQYF. Here the CDR3 DNA reads TGCGCCAGCAGCTTGGCCGGAGACATGGTGGGACAGGGAACCTCCTACGAGCAGTACTTC.

The V and J genes are TRBV6-5 and TRBJ2-3, with D possibly matching TRBD1 (6 bases). Germline V lookup: CDR1 MNHEY, CDR2 SVGAGI. Between the trimmed V and J ends, which lost 5 bases and 0 bases, there was a span of 9 bases. The CDR3 totals 14 residues. CDR3 in DNA: TGTGCCAGCAGTCAGGGGCTAAGCACAGATACGCAGTATTTT. This codes for CASSQGLSTDTQYF.

This clone appeared a few times. The rearrangement uses TRBV14 and TRBJ2-3; a possible D gene is TRBD2 (5 bases). CDR3 length: 16 amino acids. V lost 1 base and J 2 bases, leaving 13 bases between the germline ends. The germline CDR1 and CDR2 sequences are SGHDN and FVKESK. The CDR3 loop is CASSQVLGGSTDTQYF. In DNA, the CDR3 is TGTGCCAGCAGCCAAGTACTAGGTGGGTCCACAGATACGCAGTATTTT.

This clone was picked up one time. This chain links TRBV2 with TRBJ1-5; 10 nucleotides match TRBD1. Germline V gene lookup returns CDR1 SNHLY and CDR2 FYNNEI. V was pared by 6 bases and J by 7 bases, with 6 bases of the junction left unmatched. The length of the CDR3 is 14 residues. In nucleotides, the CDR3 is TGTGCCAGCAGGGGGACAGGGGCAGAACAGCCCCAGCATTTT. It codes for CASRGTGAEQPQHF.

The chain joins TRBV9 to TRBJ1-6, with 7 bases lining up with TRBD1. CDR1 and CDR2 from the germline V gene are SGDLS and YYNGEE. The CDR3 totals 14 residues. The ends lost 0 bases at V and 9 bases at J; junction bases unmatched: 3. CDR3 sequence reads: CASSVDAGGSPLHF. The CDR3 DNA sequence: TGTGCCAGCAGCGTAGACGCAGGGGGTTCACCCCTCCACTTT.

The chain has TRBV29-1 and TRBJ2-7; D is perhaps TRBD1 (6 bases). Trimming pared 7 bases from V and 2 bases from J, leaving 12 bases between. From germline, CDR1 is SQVTM and CDR2 ANQGSEA. CDR3 length equals 12 residues. CDR3 nucleotides: TGCAGCGCCGGGACACGGACCTACGAGCAGTACTTC. It yields the protein CSAGTRTYEQYF.

The chain couples TRBV27 to TRBJ2-7, with a tentative D call TRBD2 (6 bases). V lost 5 bases and J lost 3, with 23 bases in between. Germline CDR1 and CDR2: MNHEY and SMNVEV (reference sequence). The CDR3 sequence is 17 residues long. The CDR3 sequence is CASSPLRGLRGNYEQYF. The CDR3 DNA is TGTGCCAGCAGTCCCCTCCGGGGACTTAGGGGAAACTACGAGCAGTACTTC.

The J gene is TRBJ2-3, the V gene TRBV6-5; D unclear. There are 12 residues in the CDR3. Trimming stripped 8 bases from V and 0 bases from J, with 6 bases between. CDR1 MNHEY and CDR2 SVGAGI come from the germline V gene. CDR3 DNA: TGTGCCAGCCAGGCTAGCACAGATACGCAGTATTTT. Translating gives CASQASTDTQYF.

This chain links TRBV7-2 with TRBJ1-3; D is unresolved. CDR1 and CDR2 (germline): SGHTA, FQGNSA. The ends were cut back, 5 bases at V and 1 base at J, with 12 bases in the middle. CDR3 size: 15 residues. The CDR3 DNA is TGTGCCAGCAGCGACAAATTAGTATCTGGAAACACCATATATTTT. Translation gives CASSDKLVSGNTIYF.

The chain carries TRBV29-1 and TRBJ1-5; a weak D match, TRBD1 (6 bases). CDR1 and CDR2 from the germline V gene are SQVTM and ANQGSEA. Trimming removed 8 bases from V and 5 bases from J, with 16 bases in between. The length of the CDR3 is 13 residues. The chain's CDR3 is CSIGPDRHQPQHF. CDR3 sequence (DNA): TGCAGCATTGGCCCGGACAGACATCAGCCCCAGCATTTT. The entire variable domain, with the rest obtained from reference TRBV29-1 and TRBJ1-5, is as follows: SAVISQKPSRDICQRGTSLTIQCQVDSQVTMMFWYRQQPGQSLTLIATANQGSEATYESGFVIDKFPISRPNLTFSTLTVSNMSPEDSSIYLCSIGPDRHQPQHFGDGTRLSIL.

The table lists this clone with a count of one. This sequence joins TRBV5-1 and TRBJ1-3, with 9 positions matching TRBD1. The CDR3 totals 16 residues. V dropped 1 base and J dropped 0; count of bases not matched to a gene: 2. Germline V CDR1 and CDR2: SGHRS, YFSETQ. In DNA form, the CDR3 reads TGCGCCAGCAGCTTGAGGGGACAGGGCTCTGGAAACACCATATATTTT. It encodes CASSLRGQGSGNTIYF.

This sequence joins TRBV2 and TRBJ1-1; 11 bases agree with TRBD1. The CDR3 runs to 18 residues. The germline V gene encodes CDR1 SNHLY and CDR2 FYNNEI. With 3 bases clipped from V and 3 bases from J, the junction kept 12 bases outside the gene matches. The CDR3 loop is CASSDIGTGGNWDTEAFF. The CDR3 coding sequence is TGTGCCAGCAGTGATATTGGGACAGGGGGTAATTGGGACACTGAAGCTTTCTTT.

The V gene is TRBV6-5, the J gene TRBJ2-1; perhaps TRBD1 as D (6 bases). Trimming left V 6 bases short and J 4 bases short, with 16 bases between. The CDR3 is made up of 15 amino acids. Germline V lookup: CDR1 MNHEY, CDR2 SVGAGI. DNA for the CDR3: TGTGCCAGCAGATCCGGGACAACTGATTACAATGAGCAGTTCTTC. Residues: CASRSGTTDYNEQFF.

With regard to this clone: The junction and the germline gene differ at one end; a read error may be behind it. V gene TRBV6-2 or TRBV6-3 combines with J gene TRBJ1-1, with 8 bases fitting TRBD1. Germline lookup yields CDR1 MNHEY and CDR2 SVGEGT. This CDR3 has 14 amino acids. The CDR3 loop reads CASTYRGGYTEAFF. The CDR3 bases are TGTGCCAGCACTTACAGGGGGGGGTACACTGAAGCTTTCTTT.

The rearrangement joins TRBV5-6 to TRBJ2-5, with 10 bases matching TRBD1. V dropped 3 bases and J dropped 5; count of bases not matched to a gene: 13. The CDR3 covers 17 residues. Germline values: CDR1 SGHDT, CDR2 YYEEEE. The CDR3 spells CASSSPGQGTKLETQYF. Written as DNA, the CDR3 is TGTGCCAGCAGCTCTCCGGGACAGGGGACGAAGTTGGAGACCCAGTACTTC.

This clone was counted between two and nine times. J is TRBJ1-1 and V is TRBV7-9, with a weak D call TRBD1 (5 bases). V lost 2 bases, J lost 11 bases, and 12 bases lay in between. This CDR3 comprises 12 residues. The germline CDR1 and CDR2 sequences are SEHNR and FQNEAQ (reference sequence). The DNA of the CDR3 is TGTGCCAGCAGCTTATCTTTGCCAGGGGCTTTCTTT. Translation gives CASSLSLPGAFF.